This is a list of T cell receptor beta chains from one sample in a study of identical twins. TCRdb reprocessed the 5' RACE reads with MiXCR, giving one entry per CDR3 protein. The sample lists 200,000 to 250,000 distinct CDR3 sequences, 5.5% to 7.5% seen once, with more than 12% in the top ten. These sequences were also reported in another study, on T cells expressing NK-cell markers.

The specimen sequenced was CD8+ T cells sorted from blood. Every receptor here comes from a woman aged 18-29 years in good health. CDR3s include the opening cysteine and the closing phenylalanine or tryptophan. The order of the fields is CDR3 protein, CDR3 DNA, CDR3 length, V gene, D gene, J gene, clone size. D genes are given only for firm matches. Expanded clones are given a class, and other clones once, few, many or no size at all.

CDR3: CASSDLKKYEQYF
DNA: TGTGCCAGCAGTGATCTGAAAAAGTACGAGCAGTACTTC
length: 13
V: TRBV2
D: .
J: TRBJ2-7
size: .

CDR3: CASEGGAMIAEDNEQFF
DNA: TGTGCCAGCGAGGGGGGGGCGATGATAGCGGAAGACAATGAGCAGTTCTTC
length: 17
V: TRBV11-1
D: .
J: TRBJ2-1
size: many

CDR3: CASSYTTTYEQYF
DNA: TGTGCCAGCAGCTATACAACAACCTACGAGCAGTACTTC
length: 13
V: TRBV7-9
D: .
J: TRBJ2-7
size: .

CDR3: CASSQEVRGQVDGYTF
DNA: TGTGCCAGCAGCCAAGAGGTCCGGGGACAGGTGGATGGCTACACCTTC
length: 16
V: TRBV14
D: TRBD1
J: TRBJ1-2
size: few

CDR3: CASYPRGTSGPLFLTDTQYF
DNA: TGTGCCAGCTACCCACGAGGGACTAGCGGGCCCCTTTTCCTCACAGATACGCAGTATTTT
length: 20
V: TRBV3-1
D: TRBD2
J: TRBJ2-3
size: .

CDR3: CASSVRGVGSGANVLTF
DNA: TGTGCCAGCAGCGTCCGAGGGGTCGGCTCTGGGGCCAACGTCCTGACTTTC
length: 17
V: TRBV3-1
D: .
J: TRBJ2-6
size: few

CDR3: CASSVTSGNLAEQFF
DNA: TGTGCCAGCAGCGTTACTAGCGGGAATCTGGCTGAGCAGTTCTTC
length: 15
V: TRBV7-9
D: TRBD2
J: TRBJ2-1
size: few

CDR3: CASSAGGHNQPQHF
DNA: TGTGCCAGCAGCGCCGGGGGGCACAATCAGCCCCAGCATTTT
length: 14
V: TRBV7-6
D: .
J: TRBJ1-5
size: few

CDR3: CASSQERQGGETQYF
DNA: TGCGCCAGCAGCCAAGAGAGGCAGGGAGGCGAGACCCAGTACTTC
length: 15
V: TRBV4-3
D: .
J: TRBJ2-5
size: .

CDR3: CASSFSGGSNQPQHF
DNA: TGTGCCAGCAGCTTTTCGGGGGGTAGCAATCAGCCCCAGCATTTT
length: 15
V: TRBV5-5
D: .
J: TRBJ1-5
size: .